These 7 T cell receptor beta chains came from one sample sequenced in a study of T cells in Graves' hyperthyroidism and ophthalmopathy (dated by TCRdb to about 2019). Library generation was performed with multiplex PCR. The instrument given in TCRdb is Illumina HiSeq 2000. The TCR beta CDR3 regions were amplified from the RNA transcripts. A first-round RT-PCR of the TCR CDR3 used the HTBI primer set with the Qiagen OneStep RT-PCR kit. TCRdb reprocessing: public reads trimmed at Q25 with fastp, clones called with MiXCR, in-frame beta chains kept. All rows with the same CDR3 protein become a single entry with the most common DNA and genes. Counted in this sample were hundreds of thousands of distinct CDR3 sequences; just over 45% of them appeared once. The ten most abundant clones make up about 8.2% of the sample. Sample: peripheral blood or thyroid tissue (not recorded which). Source of these receptors: a woman younger than 30 with Graves' hyperthyroidism. Donor details come from another sample of the same person, matched by shared clones.

The V and J genes are TRBV15 and TRBJ2-5; the D gene is possibly TRBD1 (5 bases). From germline, CDR1 is LNHNV and CDR2 YYDKDF (reference sequence). The CDR3 consists of 15 residues. The V and J ends lost 0 bases and 3 bases respectively, with 11 bases between them. The CDR3 DNA follows: TGTGCCACCAGCAGAGATTACGGCAGGGAAGAGACCCAGTACTTC. This codes for CATSRDYGREETQYF.

This clonotype has more than one count but fewer than ten. V and J are TRBV14 and TRBJ1-4; maybe TRBD1 (6 bases). Germline CDR1 reads SGHDN; CDR2 reads FVKESK. V gave up 2 bases and J gave up 7 bases, with 11 bases separating them. This CDR3 region has 14 residues. In DNA form, the CDR3 reads TGTGCCAGCAGCCAACCCGACAGGTCTGAAAAACTGTTTTTT. Its protein is CASSQPDRSEKLFF.

The chain combines TRBV20-1 with TRBJ1-1, with 9 positions matching TRBD1. Germline CDR1 and CDR2: DFQATT and SNEGSKA (reference sequence). V lost 7 bases, J lost 5 bases, and 8 bases stayed unmatched. The CDR3 contains 13 residues. The DNA for the CDR3 is TGCAGTGGCGGGGACAGGGAGGGGACTGAAGCTTTCTTT. This gives the protein CSGGDREGTEAFF.

This chain links TRBV7-3 with TRBJ1-1; D is unclear. Germline V CDR1 and CDR2: SGHTA, FQGTGA. The CDR3 is made up of 13 amino acids. Trimming pared 5 bases from V and 4 bases from J, leaving 11 bases between. The DNA for the CDR3 is TGTGCCAGCAGCCCGCTGGAGGCCACTGAAGCTTTCTTT. Translated, it gives CASSPLEATEAFF. The variable domain in full, completed from reference TRBV7-3 and TRBJ1-1, reads GAGVSQTPSNKVTEKGKYVELRCDPISGHTALYWYRQSLGQGPEFLIYFQGTGAADDSGLPNDRFFAVRPEGSVSTLKIQRTERGDSAVYLCASSPLEATEAFFGQGTRLTVV.

The chain uses TRBV29-1 and TRBJ2-3; 7 nucleotides align to TRBD1. CDR1 and CDR2 (germline): SQVTM, ANQGSEA. V lost 7 bases to trimming and J lost 2 bases; unmatched junction nucleotides: 6. The CDR3 sequence is 13 residues long. CDR3 amino acids: CSARDRATDTQYF. CDR3 nucleotides: TGCAGCGCCCGGGACAGAGCCACAGATACGCAGTATTTT.

This clonotype was observed a handful of times. The genes are TRBV7-9 and TRBJ1-1; the D gene is possibly TRBD1 (6 bases). The germline CDR1 and CDR2 sequences are SEHNR and FQNEAQ (reference sequence). The CDR3 is 15 residues long. With 3 bases removed from V and 5 bases from J, the gap between germline ends came to 16 bases. CDR3 amino acids: CASSLLGGARTEAFF. CDR3 DNA sequence: TGTGCCAGCAGCTTGCTGGGGGGGGCGCGGACTGAAGCTTTCTTT.

There are many counts of this clonotype. This rearrangement joins TRBV25-1 to TRBJ2-7; 9 bases align to TRBD1. This CDR3 is built from 15 residues. With 1 base clipped from V and 5 bases from J, the junction kept 6 bases outside the gene matches. CDR1 is MGHDK, CDR2 SYGVNS, per germline. The CDR3, as DNA: TGTGCCAGCAGTGAATTTCGGGACAGGGTTGACGAGCAGTACTTC. Amino acid sequence: CASSEFRDRVDEQYF.